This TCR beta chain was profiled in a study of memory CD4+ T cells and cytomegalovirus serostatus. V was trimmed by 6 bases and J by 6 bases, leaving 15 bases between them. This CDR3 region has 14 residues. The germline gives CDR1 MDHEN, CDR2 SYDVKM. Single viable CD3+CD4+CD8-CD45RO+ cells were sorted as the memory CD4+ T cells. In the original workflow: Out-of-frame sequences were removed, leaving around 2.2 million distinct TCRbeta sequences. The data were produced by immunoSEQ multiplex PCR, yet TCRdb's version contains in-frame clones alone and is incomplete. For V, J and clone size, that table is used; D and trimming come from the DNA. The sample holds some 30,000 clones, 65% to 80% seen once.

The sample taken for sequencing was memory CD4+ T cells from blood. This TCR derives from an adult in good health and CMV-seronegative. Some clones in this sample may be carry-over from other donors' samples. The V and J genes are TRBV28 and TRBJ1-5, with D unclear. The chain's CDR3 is CASSPAGRTQPQHF. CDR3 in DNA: TGTGCCAGCAGCCCCGCGGGGAGGACTCAGCCCCAGCATTTT.